The 16 T cell receptor beta chains below all came from one sample that was sequenced in a study of control samples from healthy donors and cancer patients. Clones were sequenced by immunoSEQ multiplex PCR, and TCRdb holds only the in-frame ones, with some missing. The table lists about 120,000 clones, 85% to 90% of them singletons, with about 12% in the top ten. The sequencing sample was made of blood. The receptor set was obtained from a man between 25 and 39 years old in good health.

The chain recombines TRBV29-1 with TRBJ1-1; no clear D. CDR3 length equals 12 residues. The ends were cut back, 5 bases at V and 1 base at J, with 8 bases in the middle. CDR1 SQVTM and CDR2 ANQGSEA come from the germline V gene. CDR3 sequence (DNA): TGCAGCGTTACAAGGGCGAACACTGAAGCTTTCTTT. It encodes CSVTRANTEAFF. Using reference TRBV29-1 and TRBJ1-1 for the parts outside the CDR3, the full variable domain is SAVISQKPSRDICQRGTSLTIQCQVDSQVTMMFWYRQQPGQSLTLIATANQGSEATYESGFVIDKFPISRPNLTFSTLTVSNMSPEDSSIYLCSVTRANTEAFFGQGTRLTVV.

This clone was observed a handful of times. The chain joins TRBV5-4 to TRBJ1-2; 9 positions match TRBD1. The germline gives CDR1 SGHNT, CDR2 YYREEE (reference sequence). The J segment lost 1 base and the V segment lost 4 bases, leaving 11 bases of the junction unmatched. This CDR3 has 17 residues. The CDR3 nucleotides read TGTGCCAGCAGCGTACCGGGACAGGGTTTAAGTAACTATGGCTACACCTTC. It translates to CASSVPGQGLSNYGYTF.

The rearrangement joins TRBV7-9 to TRBJ1-6; 9 bases match TRBD1. Germline V gives CDR1 SEHNR, CDR2 FQNEAQ (reference sequence). This CDR3 comprises 16 residues. V lost 1 base and J lost 9; bases outside the gene matches: 7. Written as DNA, the CDR3 is TGTGCCAGCAGCTTAGAGGACGGGACAGGGAGTTCACCCCTCCACTTT. Encoded protein: CASSLEDGTGSSPLHF. Combining the CDR3 with reference TRBV7-9 and TRBJ1-6 gives the whole variable domain DTGVSQNPRHKITKRGQNVTFRCDPISEHNRLYWYRQTLGQGPEFLTYFQNEAQLEKSRLLSDRFSAERPKGSFSTLEIQRTEQGDSAMYLCASSLEDGTGSSPLHFGNGTRLTVT.

This clone was observed a single time. V is TRBV10-1 and J is TRBJ1-5; D is unclear. The CDR3 contains 16 residues. V was cut by 5 bases and J by 1 base, with 15 bases left in between. Germline CDR1 and CDR2: WNHNN and SYGVQD (reference sequence). The CDR3 nucleotides are TGCGCCAGCAGTCCAATGCCCCACGCGAGCAATCAGCCCCAGCATTTT. Protein: CASSPMPHASNQPQHF.

CDR3 region: CASSYTAGGSYNEQFF. CDR3 bases: TGTGCCAGCAGTTACACAGCGGGGGGGAGTTACAATGAGCAGTTCTTC. This chain links TRBV6-5 with TRBJ2-1; 10 bases are shared with TRBD2. The length of the CDR3 is 16 residues. With V trimmed by 2 bases and J by 4 bases, 5 bases remained unmatched. The V gene's germline CDR1 is MNHEY and CDR2 SVGAGI.

This chain links TRBV6-5 with TRBJ2-7; 7 bases map to TRBD1. Germline trimming cut 4 bases from V and 0 bases from J; bases unmatched to any gene: 9. CDR3 length equals 16 residues. Germline-derived CDR1 and CDR2 are MNHEY and SVGAGI. Here the CDR3 DNA reads TGTGCCAGCAGTTCCTACTCAGGGGGTAGCTCCTACGAGCAGTACTTC. Residues: CASSSYSGGSSYEQYF.

This sequence joins TRBV30 and TRBJ1-1; 9 bases are a match to TRBD1. V lost 0 bases and J lost 11; bases outside the gene matches: 7. The CDR3 spans 13 residues. Germline CDR1 GTSNPN, CDR2 SVGIG (reference sequence). CDR3 protein: CAWSVLGDRAAFF. CDR3 DNA sequence: TGTGCCTGGAGTGTACTAGGGGACAGGGCCGCTTTCTTT.

The rearrangement uses TRBV6-1 and TRBJ1-6; D is perhaps TRBD1 (5 bases). The CDR3 length is 15 residues. The V and J ends lost 7 bases and 8 bases respectively, with 18 bases between them. Germline CDR1 reads MNHNS; CDR2 reads SASEGT. DNA for the CDR3: TGTGCCAGCACCGTACAGAGGGGTCAGGATTCACCCCTCCACTTT. It specifies CASTVQRGQDSPLHF.

This chain connects TRBV5-6 to TRBJ2-7, with D unresolved. The CDR3 covers 12 residues. V lost 4 bases and J 6 bases, leaving 11 bases between the germline ends. Germline V gene sequence: CDR1 SGHDT, CDR2 YYEEEE. CDR3 protein: CASSVQSTEQYF. DNA for the CDR3: TGTGCCAGCAGCGTTCAGTCGACCGAGCAGTACTTC.

The V and J genes are TRBV6-6 and TRBJ2-7; D possibly corresponds to TRBD1 (7 bases). V lost 0 bases to trimming and J lost 5 bases, with 14 bases between them. CDR1 and CDR2 (germline): MNHNY, SVGAGI (reference sequence). This CDR3 contains 15 residues. This chain's CDR3 is CASSYSAGGGNEQYF. Written as DNA, the CDR3 is TGTGCCAGCAGTTACTCTGCTGGAGGGGGCAACGAGCAGTACTTC.

The chain links TRBV14 to TRBJ2-1; maybe TRBD1 (6 bases). CDR1 is SGHDN and CDR2 is FVKESK in the germline V gene. This CDR3 has 14 residues. V lost 4 bases to trimming and J lost 5 bases, with 12 bases between them. As DNA, the CDR3 is TGTGCCAGCAGCCTTGGGGACATCGACAATGAGCAGTTCTTC. It yields the protein CASSLGDIDNEQFF.

V usage is TRBV6-6 and J usage is TRBJ1-2, with D possibly matching TRBD1 (5 bases). V lost 6 bases and J lost 0, with 17 bases in between. Germline CDR1 reads MNHNY; CDR2 reads SVGAGI (reference sequence). There are 16 residues in the CDR3. CDR3 region: CASRSGSGTSNYGYTF. In DNA form, the CDR3 reads TGTGCCAGCAGGTCCGGATCAGGGACCTCTAACTATGGCTACACCTTC.

The chain has TRBV28 and TRBJ1-2; D perhaps matches TRBD1 (5 bases). The CDR3 length is 15 residues. Trimming took 7 bases from V and 5 from J, leaving 20 bases between them. CDR1 is MDHEN and CDR2 is SYDVKM in the germline V gene. CDR3 sequence: CASKGTPVGGYGYTF. The CDR3 DNA reads as TGTGCCAGCAAAGGGACTCCCGTGGGAGGGTATGGCTACACCTTC.

V and J are TRBV27 and TRBJ2-1, with 8 bases aligning to TRBD1. The germline CDR1 and CDR2 sequences are MNHEY and SMNVEV (reference sequence). The CDR3 loop spans 16 amino acids. Trimming removed 4 bases from V and 3 bases from J; junction bases left unmatched: 8. Here the CDR3 reads CASSSLGQGVYNEQFF. The CDR3, as DNA: TGTGCCAGCAGTTCCCTTGGACAGGGAGTCTACAATGAGCAGTTCTTC.

This clone was found once. This chain joins TRBV18 and TRBJ2-2, with a possible D match to TRBD2 (6 bases). V dropped 2 bases and J dropped 6 bases, with 16 bases sitting between them. The germline gives CDR1 KGHSH, CDR2 LQKENI. The CDR3 has 16 amino acids. The CDR3 region is CASSPGLGLAPGELFF. In DNA, the CDR3 is TGTGCCAGCTCACCAGGGCTGGGACTTGCGCCCGGGGAGCTGTTTTTT.

The rearrangement joins TRBV19 to TRBJ2-7; the match to TRBD1 covers 8 bases. There are 14 residues in the CDR3. The junction had 4 bases not matched to a gene; V was cut back by 5 bases and J by 1 base. The germline gives CDR1 LNHDA, CDR2 SQIVND (reference sequence). DNA for the CDR3: TGTGCCAGTAGTCCCGGGACAGGTTCCTACGAGCAGTACTTC. It codes for CASSPGTGSYEQYF. Drawing the rest from reference TRBV19 and TRBJ2-7, the complete variable domain is DGGITQSPKYLFRKEGQNVTLSCEQNLNHDAMYWYRQDPGQGLRLIYYSQIVNDFQKGDIAEGYSVSREKKESFPLTVTSAQKNPTAFYLCASSPGTGSYEQYFGPGTRLTVT.